Below, 22 T cell receptor beta chains from the same sample are listed, as sequenced in a study of blood T cell repertoires in COVID-19. This table comes from immunoSEQ multiplex PCR, and its TCRdb copy is limited to in-frame clones, with some not included. Of some 48,000 clones in the sample, roughly 88% were seen once. Sequenced sample: peripheral blood. Receptors were obtained from a human donor in a cohort sampled during active COVID-19.

The chain joins TRBV7-9 to TRBJ2-3; 12 bases fit TRBD2. Germline V gene sequence: CDR1 SEHNR, CDR2 FQNEAQ (reference sequence). The CDR3 is 17 amino acids. Trimming at V came to 1 base and at J to 1 base, leaving 3 bases not matched to a gene. CDR3 sequence reads: CASSLETSGRRTDTQYF. The CDR3 DNA follows: TGTGCCAGCAGCTTAGAAACTAGCGGGAGGCGCACAGATACGCAGTATTTT.

The gene calls are TRBV13 and TRBJ2-1; 9 bases are a match to TRBD2. J gave up 8 bases and V 2 bases, and 7 bases lay outside the gene matches. CDR1 is PRHDT, CDR2 FYEKMQ, per germline (reference sequence). There are 15 residues in the CDR3. For the CDR3, the DNA is TGTGCCAGCAGCTTACTGGGCGGGGGGGCGGATGAGCAGTTCTTC. Translated, it gives CASSLLGGGADEQFF.

The rearrangement joins TRBV5-4 to TRBJ2-3; 12 nucleotides align to TRBD2. V shed 4 bases, J shed 2 bases, and the junction held 5 bases outside the gene matches. The CDR3 runs 16 residues. Germline assignment: CDR1 SGHNT and CDR2 YYREEE (reference sequence). In DNA form, the CDR3 reads TGTGCCAGCAGCCCCCGACTAGCGGGAGCCACAGATACGCAGTATTTT. As protein: CASSPRLAGATDTQYF. The full variable domain, completed using reference TRBV5-4 and TRBJ2-3, is ETGVTQSPTHLIKTRGQQVTLRCSSQSGHNTVSWYQQALGQGPQFIFQYYREEENGRGNFPPRFSGLQFPNYSSELNVNALELDDSALYLCASSPRLAGATDTQYFGPGTRLTVL.

V usage is TRBV21-1 and J usage is TRBJ2-5; the table gives TRBD1 as D, unverified against the DNA. TRBV21-1 is termed a pseudogene. The CDR3 contains 13 residues. Here the CDR3 DNA reads TGTGCCAGCAGCCATCGCCAGGGCCCCCCCCAGTACTTC. Translation gives CASSHRQGPPQYF.

A word on this clone: Other DNA sequences of this sample code for an identical CDR3. The chain couples TRBV5-1 to TRBJ1-4, with 10 bases matching TRBD1. The CDR3 spans 14 residues. Germline V gene lookup returns CDR1 SGHRS and CDR2 YFSETQ. Trimming cost V 3 bases and J 5 bases; bases outside gene matches: 1. The chain's CDR3 is CASSWTGGNEKLFF. The CDR3 DNA reads TGCGCCAGCAGCTGGACAGGGGGAAATGAAAAACTGTTTTTT.

This chain connects TRBV5-5 to TRBJ1-2; D is possibly TRBD1 (5 bases). The CDR3 extends over 14 amino acids. The germline V gene encodes CDR1 SGHKS and CDR2 YYEKEE (reference sequence). V lost 6 bases and J 0 bases, leaving 12 bases between the germline ends. CDR3 sequence reads: CASNKQETNYGYTF. CDR3 coding DNA: TGTGCCAGCAACAAACAGGAGACTAACTATGGCTACACCTTC.

The V gene is TRBV30, the J gene TRBJ1-2; perhaps TRBD1 as D (6 bases). Germline V lookup: CDR1 GTSNPN, CDR2 SVGIG (reference sequence). The CDR3 consists of 17 residues. The V end lost 0 bases, the J end lost 7 bases, and 24 bases lay between the germline ends. The CDR3 spells CAWSVSPLMGALSGYTF. CDR3 coding DNA: TGTGCCTGGAGTGTAAGTCCTTTAATGGGGGCGTTGAGTGGCTACACCTTC.

This chain connects TRBV27 to TRBJ2-2, with TRBD1 matching 7 bases. V lost 4 bases, J lost 1 base, and 0 bases stayed unmatched. CDR3 size: 14 residues. Germline CDR1 is MNHEY and CDR2 is SMNVEV (reference sequence). CDR3 in amino acids: CASSWDRNTGELFF. The CDR3 DNA reads as TGTGCCAGCAGTTGGGACAGGAACACCGGGGAGCTGTTTTTT.

The sample holds one count of this clone. The chain combines TRBV5-1 with TRBJ2-1; D is perhaps TRBD2 (6 bases). The V end lost 1 base, the J end lost 1 base, and 9 bases lay between the germline ends. The CDR3 is 15 residues long. Per the germline V gene, CDR1 is SGHRS and CDR2 is YFSETQ. The DNA of the CDR3 is TGCGCCAGCAGCTTGATCGGGAGTTCCTACAATGAGCAGTTCTTC. Amino acid sequence: CASSLIGSSYNEQFF.

The V gene is TRBV1, the J gene TRBJ2-7; whether TRBD2, the table's D call, matches the DNA was not checked. TRBV1 is a pseudogene segment. There are 13 residues in the CDR3. The CDR3 DNA reads as TGCACCACCCTTTTCTTCGAGGGTAACGAGCAGTACTTC. Its translation is CTTLFFEGNEQYF.

The gene calls are TRBV5-8 and TRBJ1-1; a weak D match, TRBD1 (6 bases). Germline values: CDR1 SGHTS, CDR2 YDEGEE. V lost 3 bases to trimming and J lost 0 bases, with 9 bases between them. The CDR3 runs 14 residues. Written as DNA, the CDR3 is TGTGCCAGCAGCTCCCGGACAGTGAACACTGAAGCTTTCTTT. This sequence encodes CASSSRTVNTEAFF. Full variable domain (outside the CDR3, taken from reference TRBV5-8 and TRBJ1-1): EAGVTQSPTHLIKTRGQQATLRCSPISGHTSVYWYQQALGLGLQFLLWYDEGEERNRGNFPPRFSGRQFPNYSSELNVNALELEDSALYLCASSSRTVNTEAFFGQGTRLTVV.

The CDR3 DNA follows: TGTGCCAGCAGTTACTCACTGACAGTATCTGGAAACACCATATATTTT. Its translation: CASSYSLTVSGNTIYF. The V call is TRBV6-5, the J call TRBJ1-3; maybe TRBD1 (5 bases). Per germline, CDR1 MNHEY and CDR2 SVGAGI. The CDR3 extends over 16 amino acids. The V gene lost 0 bases and the J gene lost 1 base, with 10 bases spanning the gap.

The V and J genes are TRBV27 and TRBJ2-1, with 14 bases lining up with TRBD2. The junction had 10 bases not matched to a gene; V was cut back by 6 bases and J by 3 bases. The CDR3 runs 18 residues. Germline assignment: CDR1 MNHEY and CDR2 SMNVEV (reference sequence). The CDR3 here is CASSDTGLAGAGYNEQFF. The DNA of the CDR3 is TGTGCCAGCAGCGACACGGGACTAGCGGGAGCCGGCTACAATGAGCAGTTCTTC.

The CDR3: CASSLNRVEQFF. CDR3 sequence (DNA): TGTGCCAGCAGCTTAAACAGAGTCGAGCAGTTCTTC. The chain couples TRBV7-9 to TRBJ2-1; D gene unclear. Germline V gives CDR1 SEHNR, CDR2 FQNEAQ (reference sequence). Trimming stripped 2 bases from V and 10 bases from J, with 9 bases between. The CDR3 has 12 residues.

The chain uses TRBV11-2 and TRBJ2-7; 8 nucleotides match TRBD1. This CDR3 contains 16 residues. With 2 bases clipped from V and 1 base from J, the junction kept 7 bases outside the gene matches. The V gene's germline CDR1 is SGHAT and CDR2 FQNNGV. The DNA of the CDR3 is TGTGCCAGCAGCTTATCAAGTCAGGGGGCTTCCTACGAGCAGTACTTC. Translated: CASSLSSQGASYEQYF.

The rearrangement links TRBV7-2 to TRBJ1-6; D remains unclear. Germline CDR1 is SGHTA and CDR2 is FQGNSA. V was cut by 5 bases and J by 3 bases, with 5 bases left in between. The CDR3 is 13 residues long. The CDR3 sequence is CASSGGYNSPLHF. The CDR3 coding sequence is TGTGCCAGCAGCGGAGGCTATAATTCACCCCTCCACTTT.

V is TRBV9 and J is TRBJ2-5; 13 nucleotides line up with TRBD2. CDR3 length equals 16 residues. The trim removed 0 bases at V and 2 bases at J, leaving 1 base unmatched. From germline, CDR1 is SGDLS and CDR2 YYNGEE. CDR3 sequence: CASSVGTSGGQETQYF. The DNA of the CDR3 is TGTGCCAGCAGCGTAGGGACTAGCGGGGGACAAGAGACCCAGTACTTC.

The chain couples TRBV5-4 to TRBJ2-1, with 9 bases matching TRBD2. CDR1 is SGHNT and CDR2 is YYREEE in the germline V gene (reference sequence). The CDR3 runs 13 residues. V lost 4 bases and J lost 9; bases outside the gene matches: 5. For the CDR3, the DNA is TGTGCCAGCAGCATGCGGGGGGGCGGTGAGCAGTTCTTC. This gives the protein CASSMRGGGEQFF.

This chain connects TRBV4-1 to TRBJ1-4; D is uncertain. With 5 bases removed from V and 2 bases from J, the gap between germline ends came to 15 bases. CDR3 length: 16 amino acids. Germline assignment: CDR1 MGHRA and CDR2 YSYEKL. The CDR3 protein is CASSIDRDPTNEKLFF. The CDR3 DNA sequence: TGCGCCAGCAGCATAGACCGGGATCCCACTAATGAAAAACTGTTTTTT.

Only one count was recorded for this clone. This chain joins TRBV5-5 and TRBJ2-7, with 12 bases identical to TRBD2. The length of the CDR3 is 14 residues. Germline lookup yields CDR1 SGHKS and CDR2 YYEKEE (reference sequence). After removal of 6 bases from V and 9 bases from J, the junction contained 10 bases not matched to a gene. CDR3 residues: CASNPSGGAYLQYF. The CDR3 DNA is TGTGCCAGCAACCCTAGCGGGGGGGCCTACTTGCAGTACTTC.

The chain has TRBV6-1 and TRBJ2-1, with 11 bases identical to TRBD1. This CDR3 has 19 amino acids. Germline CDR1 is MNHNS and CDR2 is SASEGT. J gave up 0 bases and V 2 bases, and 9 bases lay outside the gene matches. The CDR3 sequence: CASSERGQGAISSYNEQFF. The CDR3 DNA follows: TGTGCCAGCAGTGAAAGAGGACAGGGGGCAATCAGCTCCTACAATGAGCAGTTCTTC.

The rearrangement uses TRBV5-6 and TRBJ2-5; D possibly corresponds to TRBD1 (8 bases). Trimming cost V 4 bases and J 5 bases, with 15 bases left between them. CDR3 length: 14 residues. Germline loops: CDR1 SGHDT, CDR2 YYEEEE. The CDR3 reads CASSGTQGGETQYF. The CDR3 coding sequence is TGTGCCAGCAGCGGGACACAGGGGGGGGAGACCCAGTACTTC.